The entry below describes one T cell receptor beta chain. What it binds is unknown. CD4+CD127+ cells were sorted as the conventional CD4 T cells. TCRdb keeps only in-frame clones here, not all; method: immunoSEQ multiplex PCR. The sample consists of tens of thousands of clones, about 96% of them appearing once. This specimen comes from a study of B cell selection in AIRE deficiency. General study findings and limits: Patient Tconv and Treg cells showed healthy-like TCRBV usage, CDR3 length, diversity.

J lost 6 bases, V lost 0 bases, and 8 bases had no gene match. The CDR3 sequence is 16 residues long. CDR1 and CDR2 (germline): SGHRS, YFSETQ. The specimen sequenced was conventional CD4+ T cells sorted from PBMCs. The chain links TRBV5-1 to TRBJ2-2; TRBD2 matches 7 bases. The receptor comes from a human donor with AIRE deficiency. The CDR3 loop is CASSLGAAGVAGELFF. The CDR3 nucleotides read TGCGCCAGCAGCTTGGGAGCTGCGGGAGTGGCCGGGGAGCTGTTTTTT.